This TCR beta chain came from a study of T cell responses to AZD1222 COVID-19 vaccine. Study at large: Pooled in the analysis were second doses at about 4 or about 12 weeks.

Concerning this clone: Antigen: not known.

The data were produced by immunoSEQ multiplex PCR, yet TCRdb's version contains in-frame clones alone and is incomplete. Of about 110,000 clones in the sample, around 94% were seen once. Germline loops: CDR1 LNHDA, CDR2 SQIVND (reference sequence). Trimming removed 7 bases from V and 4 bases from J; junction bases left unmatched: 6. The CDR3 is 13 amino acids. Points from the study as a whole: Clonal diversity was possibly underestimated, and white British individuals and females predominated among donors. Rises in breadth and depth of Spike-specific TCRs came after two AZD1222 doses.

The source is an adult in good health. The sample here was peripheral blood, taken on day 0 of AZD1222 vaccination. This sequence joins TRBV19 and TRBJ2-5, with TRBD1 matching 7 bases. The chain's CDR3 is CASNTGVSETQYF. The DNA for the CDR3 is TGTGCCAGTAACACAGGGGTATCAGAGACCCAGTACTTC.